The 3 T cell receptor beta chains below all came from one sample that was sequenced in a study of OX40 agonist ivuxolimab in advanced cancers. The data were produced by immunoSEQ multiplex PCR, yet TCRdb's version contains in-frame clones alone and is incomplete. This sample yields about 48,000 clones, of which around 89% are seen a single time; roughly 28% belongs to the top ten. The sample here was CD4+ or CD8+ T cells sorted from blood, taken in a trial of the OX40 agonist ivuxolimab. These receptors all come from an adult with an advanced solid tumor such as melanoma, head and neck, liver or kidney cancer.

The chain recombines TRBV19 with TRBJ2-2; tentatively, D is TRBD2 (5 bases). V was pared by 3 bases and J by 4 bases, with 12 bases between. The CDR3 spans 15 residues. The germline V gene encodes CDR1 LNHDA and CDR2 SQIVND (reference sequence). CDR3: CASSISPGITGELFF. CDR3 coding DNA: TGTGCCAGTAGTATTTCTCCCGGGATCACCGGGGAGCTGTTTTTT.

This clone was detected only once. The rearrangement links TRBV19 to TRBJ1-1; the D is unclear. The CDR3 has 13 amino acids. Germline V gene lookup returns CDR1 LNHDA and CDR2 SQIVND (reference sequence). Trimming shortened V by 5 bases and J by 0 bases, and 7 bases separated the two germline ends. The CDR3 DNA reads as TGTGCCAGTAGTCCGGGGTTGAACACTGAAGCTTTCTTT. Translating it yields CASSPGLNTEAFF.

The CDR3 coding sequence is TGTGCCAGCAGCTTAGATTCGTCGGTTACTAACTATGGCTACACCTTC. Translated, it gives CASSLDSSVTNYGYTF. V usage is TRBV7-8 and J usage is TRBJ1-2; no clear D. CDR3 size: 16 residues. V dropped 1 base and J dropped 0 bases, with 12 bases sitting between them. Germline values: CDR1 SGHVS, CDR2 FQNEAQ.